This TCR beta chain was sequenced in a study of CD4 T cells in relation to SARS-CoV-2 and coronaviruses. Study-level background: Controls used an HIV-1 Nef peptide pool or no peptide. Broader study findings: Samples before the pandemic and after infection were not matched within any donor.

As to this clone: Its antigen is not identified.

The unexposed donors gave CD4+ T cells in about 2011-2019, prior to COVID-19. After approximately 10 days of culture, CD4+ T cells were isolated. Cells permitting, SARS-CoV-2 S/N and four cold-coronavirus spikes were tested on unexposed-donor CD4+ T cells. On days 3 and 7, cultures got half fresh IL-2 medium. Libraries were prepared by immunoSEQ multiplex PCR; TCRdb keeps only in-frame clonotypes and omits some of them. The data contain some 16,000 clones, roughly 80% of them singletons. Per germline, CDR1 MNHNS and CDR2 SASEGT. V was cut by 2 bases and J by 6 bases, with 16 bases left in between. The length of the CDR3 is 16 residues.

This chain joins TRBV6-1 and TRBJ1-4; a possible D gene is TRBD1 (6 bases). The clonotype was recovered from a human donor in good health. The sample was CD4+ T cells from PBMCs, cultured in vitro. CDR3 protein: CASSEIGLGAYEKLFF. CDR3 nucleotides: TGTGCCAGCAGTGAAATTGGCCTGGGGGCGTATGAAAAACTGTTTTTT.